The 10 T cell receptor beta chains below come from one sample, sequenced in a study of blood T cell repertoires in COVID-19. Repertoires were generated with immunoSEQ multiplex PCR, while TCRdb's copy carries only in-frame clones and drops some. The table has 200,000 or so clones, around 81% seen once. Sequences were obtained from peripheral blood. These receptors originate from a woman older than 75 with COVID-19, enrolled during active disease.

This chain connects TRBV7-2 to TRBJ1-6; possible D gene TRBD1, 5 bases. Trimming removed 4 bases at V and 4 bases at J, with 14 bases between. The germline CDR1 and CDR2 sequences are SGHTA and FQGNSA. This CDR3 comprises 16 residues. For the CDR3, the DNA is TGTGCCAGCAGCTCTTCGGGGGTCCAATATAATTCACCCCTCCACTTT. It translates to CASSSSGVQYNSPLHF.

The rearrangement joins TRBV19 to TRBJ1-5; 7 bases line up with TRBD1. CDR1 LNHDA and CDR2 SQIVND come from the germline V gene (reference sequence). CDR3 length equals 14 residues. The V gene end was trimmed by 4 bases and the J gene end by 11 bases; junction bases not matched to a gene: 11. CDR3 sequence reads: CASSTTGAAHTQHF. The CDR3 coding sequence is TGTGCCAGTAGTACTACAGGGGCCGCGCATACCCAGCATTTT.

This clone showed up just a few times. V is TRBV11-2 and J is TRBJ2-5; no definite D call. V shed 5 bases and J shed 5 bases, with 18 bases lying between them. The V gene's germline CDR1 is SGHAT and CDR2 FQNNGV. The length of the CDR3 is 15 residues. The CDR3 loop reads CASSTELSVFETQYF. In DNA, the CDR3 is TGTGCCAGCAGCACGGAGCTTTCGGTTTTCGAGACCCAGTACTTC.

The chain couples TRBV5-4 to TRBJ2-1, with 10 bases lining up with TRBD2. CDR3 length: 16 amino acids. Germline V CDR1 and CDR2: SGHNT, YYREEE (reference sequence). V gave up 0 bases and J gave up 2 bases; unmatched junction bases: 2. CDR3 protein: CASSLGAGGTYNEQFF. Written as DNA, the CDR3 is TGTGCCAGCAGCTTGGGAGCGGGAGGGACCTACAATGAGCAGTTCTTC.

This clone appeared a single time. This sequence joins TRBV11-2 and TRBJ1-6; TRBD1 matches 8 bases. With V trimmed by 4 bases and J by 14 bases, 10 bases remained unmatched. Germline V gives CDR1 SGHAT, CDR2 FQNNGV. The CDR3 sequence is 14 residues long. DNA for the CDR3: TGTGCCAGCAGCTCTCAGGGGGCTATTTTGGCCCTCCACTTT. The encoded protein is CASSSQGAILALHF.

J is TRBJ2-3 and V is TRBV11-2, with 10 bases lining up with TRBD2. J lost 0 bases, V lost 7 bases, and 4 bases had no gene match. Germline assignment: CDR1 SGHAT and CDR2 FQNNGV. The CDR3 runs to 15 residues. CDR3 in DNA: TGTGCCAGCACGCTAGCGGGAGCTAGCACAGATACGCAGTATTTT. This translates into CASTLAGASTDTQYF. Drawing the rest from reference TRBV11-2 and TRBJ2-3, the complete variable domain is EAGVAQSPRYKIIEKRQSVAFWCNPISGHATLYWYQQILGQGPKLLIQFQNNGVVDDSQLPKDRFSAERLKGVDSTLKIQPAKLEDSAVYLCASTLAGASTDTQYFGPGTRLTVL.

This chain connects TRBV9 to TRBJ2-3, with D maybe TRBD2 (7 bases). The germline V and J ends were trimmed by 0 bases and 2 bases, with 16 bases remaining between them. From germline, CDR1 is SGDLS and CDR2 YYNGEE. CDR3 length: 17 residues. The CDR3 loop is CASSVGRGLAVTDTQYF. CDR3 bases: TGTGCCAGCAGCGTAGGGCGGGGGCTAGCGGTCACAGATACGCAGTATTTT.

This clone was picked up a small number of times. The chain has TRBV4-1 and TRBJ1-6; tentative D call: TRBD1 (5 bases). Germline V gene lookup returns CDR1 MGHRA and CDR2 YSYEKL. The V gene lost 3 bases and the J gene lost 5 bases, with 20 bases spanning the gap. The CDR3 spans 18 residues. CDR3 in DNA: TGCGCCAGCAGCCAGGTCAAGGGCCCAGGGATCAATAATTCACCCCTCCACTTT. Amino acids: CASSQVKGPGINNSPLHF.

The chain joins TRBV7-9 to TRBJ1-2; 8 bases match TRBD1. The V gene end was trimmed by 5 bases and the J gene end by 4 bases; junction bases not matched to a gene: 6. Per the germline V gene, CDR1 is SEHNR and CDR2 is FQNEAQ (reference sequence). The CDR3 is made up of 14 amino acids. The CDR3 sequence: CASSLTGAIYGYTF. The CDR3 DNA follows: TGTGCCAGCAGCCTGACAGGGGCTATCTATGGCTACACCTTC.

The chain employs TRBV6-1 and TRBJ1-4; 10 nucleotides match TRBD1. CDR3 length: 16 residues. In germline, CDR1 is MNHNS, CDR2 SASEGT. The V gene end was trimmed by 1 base and the J gene end by 7 bases; junction bases not matched to a gene: 6. The chain's CDR3 is CASSEVRTGGGEKLFF. The CDR3 region has the DNA TGTGCCAGCAGTGAAGTCCGGACAGGGGGTGGTGAAAAACTGTTTTTT.